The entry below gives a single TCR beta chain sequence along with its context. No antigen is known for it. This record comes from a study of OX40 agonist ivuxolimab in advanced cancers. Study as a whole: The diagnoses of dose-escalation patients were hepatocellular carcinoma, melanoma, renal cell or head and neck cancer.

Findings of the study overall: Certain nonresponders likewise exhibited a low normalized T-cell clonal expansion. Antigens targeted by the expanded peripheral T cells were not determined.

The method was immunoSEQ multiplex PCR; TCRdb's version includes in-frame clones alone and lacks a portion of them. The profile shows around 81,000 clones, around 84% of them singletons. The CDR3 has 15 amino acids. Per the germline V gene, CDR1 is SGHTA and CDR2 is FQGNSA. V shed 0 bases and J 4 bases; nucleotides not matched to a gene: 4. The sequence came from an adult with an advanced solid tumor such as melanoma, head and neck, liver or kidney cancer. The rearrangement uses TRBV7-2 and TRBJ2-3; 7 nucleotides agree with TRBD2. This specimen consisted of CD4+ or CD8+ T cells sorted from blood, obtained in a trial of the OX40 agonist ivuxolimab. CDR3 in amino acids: CASSLAGGRADTQYF. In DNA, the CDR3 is TGTGCCAGCAGCTTAGCGGGAGGGCGGGCAGATACGCAGTATTTT.